This T cell receptor beta chain was found in a study of early T cells in non-severe SARS-CoV-2 infection. In the study overall: Sequencing was performed on bulk RNA from unsorted whole blood, leaving chains unpaired.

There are many counts of this clonotype. The antigen is unknown. Overall study results and limits: Reliance on VDJdb matching favored anti-spike CD8 responses; private and CD4 specificities were missed.

CDR3 length: 15 amino acids. CDR1 ENHRY and CDR2 SYGVKD come from the germline V gene. Trimming took off 0 bases at V and 0 bases at J, with 8 bases between the two ends. Individual cDNA molecules were tagged with unique molecular identifiers, the study reported. TCRdb called the 5' RACE reads again in MiXCR, with one record for every CDR3 protein. The table records approximately 77,000 distinct CDR3 sequences, approximately 5% of them present only once. This specimen consisted of whole blood, obtained at baseline. The rearrangement links TRBV10-3 to TRBJ1-1, with a weak D call TRBD1 (5 bases). This clonotype originated in an adult who was a healthcare worker with PCR-confirmed SARS-CoV-2 infection or an uninfected control (not recorded which). The CDR3 loop is CAISESQDLNTEAFF. In nucleotides, the CDR3 is TGTGCCATCAGTGAGTCACAGGATCTGAACACTGAAGCTTTCTTT.